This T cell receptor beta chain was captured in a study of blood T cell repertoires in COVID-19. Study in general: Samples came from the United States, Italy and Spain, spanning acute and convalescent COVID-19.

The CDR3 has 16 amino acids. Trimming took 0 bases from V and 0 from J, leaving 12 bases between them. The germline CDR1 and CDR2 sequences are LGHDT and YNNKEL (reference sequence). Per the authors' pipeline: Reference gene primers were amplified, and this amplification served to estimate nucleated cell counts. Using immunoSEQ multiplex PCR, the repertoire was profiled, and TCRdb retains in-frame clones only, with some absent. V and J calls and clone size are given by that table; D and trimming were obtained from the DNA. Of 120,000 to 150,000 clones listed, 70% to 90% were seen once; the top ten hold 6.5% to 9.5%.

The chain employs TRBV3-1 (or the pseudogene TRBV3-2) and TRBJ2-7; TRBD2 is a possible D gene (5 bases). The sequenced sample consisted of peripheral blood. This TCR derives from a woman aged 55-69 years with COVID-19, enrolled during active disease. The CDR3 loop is CASSQDSAGGSYEQYF. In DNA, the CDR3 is TGTGCCAGCAGCCAAGATAGTGCGGGTGGCTCCTACGAGCAGTACTTC.